A selection of T cell receptor beta chains follows, all from one sample in a study of OX40 agonist ivuxolimab in advanced cancers. Libraries were prepared by immunoSEQ multiplex PCR; TCRdb keeps only in-frame clonotypes and omits some of them. The sample yields over 40,000 clones, 70% to 90% seen once. The source material was CD4+ or CD8+ T cells sorted from blood, sampled in a trial of the OX40 agonist ivuxolimab. These receptors were collected from an adult with an advanced solid tumor such as melanoma, head and neck, liver or kidney cancer. CDR3s include the opening cysteine and the closing phenylalanine or tryptophan. D genes are given only for firm matches. Some rows have no size entry. The others give once, few or many, or a class for an expanded clone.

V gene: TRBV7-9
clone size: NA
CDR3 length: 15
J gene: TRBJ2-2
D gene: NA
CDR3 DNA: TGTGCCAGCAGCTTAGGCTTCTCAGTGGCCGGGGAGCTGTTTTTT
CDR3 protein: CASSLGFSVAGELFF

V gene: TRBV11-3
clone size: NA
CDR3 length: 13
J gene: TRBJ2-2
D gene: NA
CDR3 DNA: TGTGCCAGCAGCGCCAGATCGACCGGGGAGCTGTTTTTT
CDR3 protein: CASSARSTGELFF

V gene: TRBV30
clone size: NA
CDR3 length: 14
J gene: TRBJ2-3
D gene: NA
CDR3 DNA: TGTGCCTGGAGTGTATTAGGGCAGGCAGATACGCAGTATTTT
CDR3 protein: CAWSVLGQADTQYF

V gene: TRBV2
clone size: NA
CDR3 length: 11
J gene: TRBJ1-2
D gene: NA
CDR3 DNA: TGTGCCAGCCAAAGGGGCTATGGCTACACCTTC
CDR3 protein: CASQRGYGYTF

V gene: TRBV6-4
clone size: NA
CDR3 length: 15
J gene: TRBJ2-3
D gene: NA
CDR3 DNA: TGTGCCAGCAGCCTGACTGTGGCTACCGCAGATACGCAGTATTTT
CDR3 protein: CASSLTVATADTQYF

V gene: TRBV27
clone size: NA
CDR3 length: 16
J gene: TRBJ2-7
D gene: TRBD2
CDR3 DNA: TGTGCCAGCAGTCCATTTGGGGGGGGAAAAAGGTACGAGCAGTACTTC
CDR3 protein: CASSPFGGGKRYEQYF

V gene: TRBV5-1
clone size: NA
CDR3 length: 12
J gene: TRBJ2-3
D gene: NA
CDR3 DNA: TGCGCCAGCAGCGTTAGCACAGATACGCAGTATTTT
CDR3 protein: CASSVSTDTQYF

V gene: TRBV10-3
clone size: NA
CDR3 length: 15
J gene: TRBJ2-1
D gene: TRBD2
CDR3 DNA: TGTGCCATCAGTGACGGTAGCGGGGGCCCCAATGAGCAGTTCTTC
CDR3 protein: CAISDGSGGPNEQFF

V gene: TRBV7-8
clone size: NA
CDR3 length: 14
J gene: TRBJ2-7
D gene: NA
CDR3 DNA: TGTGCCAGCAGCTTCCCCAGGGGAAACTACGAGCAGTACTTC
CDR3 protein: CASSFPRGNYEQYF

V gene: TRBV5-6
clone size: NA
CDR3 length: 15
J gene: TRBJ2-7
D gene: TRBD2
CDR3 DNA: TGTGCCAGCGGGGCCATTATAGCGGGAAATAACGAGCAGTACTTC
CDR3 protein: CASGAIIAGNNEQYF

V gene: TRBV12-5
clone size: NA
CDR3 length: 14
J gene: TRBJ1-4
D gene: NA
CDR3 DNA: TGTGCTAGTGGTTTGGCGGGATATAATGAAAAACTGTTTTTT
CDR3 protein: CASGLAGYNEKLFF

V gene: TRBV5-1
clone size: once
CDR3 length: 14
J gene: TRBJ2-3
D gene: NA
CDR3 DNA: TGCGCCAGCAGCCGAACGGGAGGCACAGATACGCAGTATTTT
CDR3 protein: CASSRTGGTDTQYF

V gene: TRBV5-1
clone size: NA
CDR3 length: 13
J gene: TRBJ2-7
D gene: NA
CDR3 DNA: TGCGCCAGCAGCTCCCCAGGGAAATACGAGCAGTACTTC
CDR3 protein: CASSSPGKYEQYF

V gene: TRBV11-2
clone size: NA
CDR3 length: 13
J gene: TRBJ1-1
D gene: TRBD1
CDR3 DNA: TGTGCCAGCAGCTTGCAACAGGGGACTGAAGCTTTCTTT
CDR3 protein: CASSLQQGTEAFF

V gene: TRBV7-2
clone size: NA
CDR3 length: 16
J gene: TRBJ2-1
D gene: NA
CDR3 DNA: TGTGCCAGCAGCTTCACCACCGGGACGGATTACAATGAGCAGTTCTTC
CDR3 protein: CASSFTTGTDYNEQFF

V gene: TRBV7-3
clone size: NA
CDR3 length: 14
J gene: TRBJ2-5
D gene: NA
CDR3 DNA: TGTGCCAGCAGTCCTCCGGGGGAGCGGGAGACCCAGTACTTC
CDR3 protein: CASSPPGERETQYF

V gene: TRBV4-1
clone size: NA
CDR3 length: 15
J gene: TRBJ2-1
D gene: NA
CDR3 DNA: TGCGCCAGCGGCCCCAATCGGCTACAGGGCGGTGAGCAGTTCTTC
CDR3 protein: CASGPNRLQGGEQFF

V gene: TRBV10-3
clone size: NA
CDR3 length: 17
J gene: TRBJ2-3
D gene: TRBD2
CDR3 DNA: TGTGCCATCAGTGAGTCCGTAAGCGGGGCTAGCACAGATACGCAGTATTTT
CDR3 protein: CAISESVSGASTDTQYF

V gene: TRBV5-1
clone size: NA
CDR3 length: 18
J gene: TRBJ2-3
D gene: NA
CDR3 DNA: TGCGCCAGCAGCCAGAGGAGCGTTTTGTTGGGGGCGACAGATACGCAGTATTTT
CDR3 protein: CASSQRSVLLGATDTQYF

V gene: TRBV5-1
clone size: NA
CDR3 length: 14
J gene: TRBJ2-3
D gene: NA
CDR3 DNA: TGCGCCAGCACTAGGGGGGGCCTCGCAGATACGCAGTATTTT
CDR3 protein: CASTRGGLADTQYF

V gene: TRBV5-1
clone size: NA
CDR3 length: 13
J gene: TRBJ1-2
D gene: NA
CDR3 DNA: TGCGCCAGCAGTCTTGTCCCCAACTATGGCTACACCTTC
CDR3 protein: CASSLVPNYGYTF

V gene: TRBV5-1
clone size: few
CDR3 length: 15
J gene: TRBJ2-1
D gene: TRBD2
CDR3 DNA: TGCGCCAGCAGCTTTGGAATAGCGGGAGTAAATGAGCAGTTCTTC
CDR3 protein: CASSFGIAGVNEQFF